The clone carrying this T cell receptor (beta chain) turned up a few times. Its specificity is not known. 60 Vbeta and 13 Jbeta primers were used in PCR. Clones were read by immunoSEQ multiplex PCR, and TCRdb kept only the in-frame ones, dropping some. The sample holds about 110,000 clones, 75% to 85% seen once. The data were taken from a study of cytomegalovirus exposure and HLA in healthy donors. Findings of the study overall: Prior analysis indicated that the majority of TCR beta V segments exhibited productivity approximately 90% or approximately 30% of the time.

This CDR3 has 15 residues. V was pared by 5 bases and J by 1 base, with 2 bases of the junction left unmatched. Germline V gene lookup returns CDR1 SEHNR and CDR2 FQNEAQ (reference sequence). Specimen: PBMCs. The sequence came from a man aged 25-40 years in good health and CMV-seronegative. The chain uses TRBV7-9 and TRBJ2-6; 7 nucleotides match TRBD1. CDR3 sequence: CASSATGSGANVLTF. The CDR3 nucleotides read TGTGCCAGCAGCGCGACAGGGTCTGGGGCCAACGTCCTGACTTTC.